The TCR beta chain described here comes from a study of CD8 T cells in ankylosing spondylitis. Via MiXCR, TCRdb re-called the 5' RACE reads, giving one row per CDR3 protein. The data hold 100,000 to 150,000 distinct CDR3 sequences, with around 9% observed a single time. This clonotype appeared many times. Its target is not known. CDR1 and CDR2 (germline): DFQATT, SNEGSKA (reference sequence). This CDR3 has 14 residues. Trimming pared 8 bases from V and 4 bases from J, leaving 18 bases between. Study results and limitations: Disease-linked clones were reportedly significantly enriched in matched ankylosing spondylitis synovial fluid.

The chain uses TRBV20-1 and TRBJ2-1; D uncertain. The source is a male donor with ankylosing spondylitis or in good health (not recorded which). Sequencing was done on a sample of blood, either unsorted or a sorted T cell fraction (not recorded which). The CDR3 region has the DNA TGCAGTTCCACCTCCCCACAAGCGTACAATGAGCAGTTCTTC. Translated, it gives CSSTSPQAYNEQFF.